This T cell receptor beta chain was recovered during a study of CD4 T cells in relation to SARS-CoV-2 and coronaviruses (dated by TCRdb to the early 2020s). A note on the overall study: The ViraFEST assay cultured PBMCs with antigen for nine to ten days, then sequenced TCR beta CDR3s to find antigen-specific clonal expansions. An HIV-1 Nef peptide pool or a no-peptide culture served as the negative reference condition. Using patient-derived lymphoblastoid cell lines, the shared crossreactive spike epitopes were mapped to their HLA restriction. Memory CD4+ T cell crossreactivity between SARS-CoV-2 and common cold coronavirus spike proteins was assessed at the TCR clonotype level in the study. The Adaptive Biotechnologies TCR-sequencing kit was used to sequence samples from three pre-COVID donors and the naive versus memory experiments, whereas other data were Illumina-based. Expansion assays from other donors in the study were sequenced with a different, Illumina-based TCR-beta assay.

Library preparation employed the immunoSEQ multiplex PCR assay. On the authors' methods: During preprocessing, nonproductive sequences were removed, along with CDR3s that did not begin with C, did not end with F or W, or were shorter than 7 amino acids. The MANAFEST web app identified antigen-specific clonotypes based on expansion compared with the reference and other culture wells. To be counted as positive, a clone had to show significant expansion compared with the reference culture, at an FDR below 0.05, in 2 of 3 replicate wells. To be called positive, a clone also had to show significant expansion compared with every other tandem well and an odds ratio greater than 5. After three terminal residues were trimmed from each end, CDR3 homology was quantified as pairwise Levenshtein distance using the stringdist R package. TCRdb's version of the immuneACCESS table is confined to in-frame rearrangements and falls short of the full clone set. An unresolved V gene accounts for under half of the shortfall where checked; the remainder is of unknown origin. V, J and clone size are those of that table, while D and trimming were read from the DNA. Within this sample are some 19,000 clones, with around 80% of them counted one time only. The top ten hold 23% of the sample.

Overall study outcomes, separate from this receptor: No donor contributed both pre-pandemic and post-infection samples, which limited tracing the source of pre-existing responses. Crossreactivity analysis was centred on spike protein, so crossreactivity against other viral proteins was not assessed. Roughly 65% of donors had memory CD4+ clonotypes that crossrecognized SARS-CoV-2 and at least one common cold coronavirus spike. Compared with monoreactive clones, crossreactive clones had significantly weaker SARS-CoV-2-driven expansion, a result consistent with antigenic imprinting. Small numbers of patients and of tested TCRs limited the study.

CDR1 and CDR2 are drawn from the germline V gene (reference sequence): LGHDT, YNNKEL. Relative to germline, V is 1 base shorter and J is 0 bases shorter, with 9 bases between their ends. The CDR3 has 15 amino acids, counting the end cysteine and phenylalanine. Only CDR3 DNA remains: 45 bases, in frame from the first base. CD4+ T cells from unexposed donors were collected before the COVID-19 pandemic (2011-2018). Following 10 days of culture, the EasySep CD4+ T cell isolation kit was used to isolate CD4+ T cells. Unexposed donor CD4+ T cells were tested for reactivity to SARS-CoV-2 S and N and four common cold coronavirus spike pools, as cell number allowed. Each well held 1.5 million to 2 million PBMCs cultured in IMDM containing approximately 5% human AB serum and 7.5 to 10 IU/ml IL-2. Half of the culture medium was replaced with fresh IL-2-containing medium on days 3 and 7. Each peptide culture condition was generally run in triplicate replicate wells. Leukapheresis product for the unexposed donors was purchased commercially. Ficoll-Paque PLUS gradient centrifugation was used to isolate PBMCs from leukapheresis product or whole blood. The PBMCs went either fresh into the expansion assay or into cryopreservation at -140 degrees C. The QIAamp Micro DNA Kit was used to extract genomic DNA from the CD4+ T cells.

Worth noting for this clone: The specificity of this receptor is unknown. Qualities for individual bases were not recorded, and no much larger clone is one base off.

The specimen sequenced was CD4+ T cells from PBMCs, cultured in vitro. The V gene is TRBV3-1 (or the pseudogene TRBV3-2) and the J gene is TRBJ1-1; the D gene cannot be resolved reliably. This clonotype was obtained from a human donor in good health. The CDR3 region reads CASSQGYRLNTEAFF. Read as DNA, the sequence is TGTGCCAGCAGCCAAGGTTACCGATTGAACACTGAAGCTTTCTTT.